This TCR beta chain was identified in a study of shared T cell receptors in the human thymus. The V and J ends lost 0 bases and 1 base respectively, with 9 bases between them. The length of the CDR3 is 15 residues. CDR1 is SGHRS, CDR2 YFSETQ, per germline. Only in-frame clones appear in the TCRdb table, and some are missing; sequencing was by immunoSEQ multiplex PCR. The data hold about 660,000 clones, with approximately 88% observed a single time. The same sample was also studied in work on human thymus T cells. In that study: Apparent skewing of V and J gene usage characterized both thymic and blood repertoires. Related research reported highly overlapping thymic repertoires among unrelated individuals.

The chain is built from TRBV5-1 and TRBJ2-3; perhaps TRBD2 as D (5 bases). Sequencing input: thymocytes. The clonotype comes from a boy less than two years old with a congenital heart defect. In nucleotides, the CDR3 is TGCGCCAGCAGCTTGGTGGCGGGCCGCACAGATACGCAGTATTTT. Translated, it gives CASSLVAGRTDTQYF.